A single sample gave rise to the 9 T cell receptor beta chains below, sequenced in a study of cytomegalovirus exposure and HLA in healthy donors. Using immunoSEQ multiplex PCR, the repertoire was profiled, and TCRdb retains in-frame clones only, with some absent. The sample has some 150,000 clones; less than 90% are singletons. Sequenced: PBMCs. Receptor source: a woman younger than 35 in good health and CMV-seropositive.

The chain is built from TRBV4-1 and TRBJ2-3, with a possible D match to TRBD2 (7 bases). Per the germline V gene, CDR1 is MGHRA and CDR2 is YSYEKL. CDR3 length: 14 amino acids. Trimming shortened V by 8 bases and J by 0 bases, and 12 bases separated the two germline ends. The CDR3 loop reads CASGGGFSTDTQYF. Here the CDR3 DNA reads TGCGCCAGCGGGGGGGGCTTTAGCACAGATACGCAGTATTTT.

The chain carries TRBV4-2 and TRBJ2-2, with D possibly TRBD1 on 7 matching bases. V lost 1 base and J 5 bases, leaving 17 bases between the germline ends. Per the germline V gene, CDR1 is LGHNA and CDR2 is YNFKEQ. This CDR3 comprises 17 residues. The CDR3 region is CASSQGGGGKLTGELFF. CDR3 DNA sequence: TGTGCCAGCAGCCAAGGAGGGGGCGGGAAGCTGACCGGGGAGCTGTTTTTT.

The CDR3 region is CASSFFESYEQYF. The CDR3 region has the DNA TGTGCCAGCAGTTTTTTTGAGAGCTACGAGCAGTACTTC. The V call is TRBV28, the J call TRBJ2-7; D is unresolved. From germline, CDR1 is MDHEN and CDR2 SYDVKM. The V gene lost 3 bases and the J gene lost 3 bases, with 9 bases spanning the gap. The CDR3 runs to 13 residues.

The rearrangement links TRBV29-1 to TRBJ2-2; D is uncertain. The CDR3 spans 12 residues. The germline CDR1 and CDR2 sequences are SQVTM and ANQGSEA. The germline V and J ends were trimmed by 3 bases and 6 bases, with 8 bases remaining between them. The CDR3 DNA reads as TGCAGCGTTGAGTATGGCCCCGGGGAGCTGTTTTTT. Protein product: CSVEYGPGELFF.

DNA for the CDR3: TGTGCCAGCACTCGGACAGGGGGAAACTATGGCTACACCTTC. Amino acid sequence: CASTRTGGNYGYTF. The chain employs TRBV6-6 and TRBJ1-2; 10 nucleotides agree with TRBD1. CDR3 length equals 14 residues. V lost 7 bases to trimming and J lost 2 bases; unmatched junction nucleotides: 4. Germline V gene lookup returns CDR1 MNHNY and CDR2 SVGAGI (reference sequence).

The J gene is TRBJ2-1, the V gene TRBV5-4; D call uncertain. Trimming took 0 bases from V and 9 from J, leaving 7 bases between them. The CDR3 is 12 residues long. Per the germline V gene, CDR1 is SGHNT and CDR2 is YYREEE (reference sequence). The CDR3 coding sequence is TGTGCCAGCAGCTTGGTGTTCAGTGAGCAGTTCTTC. Translating gives CASSLVFSEQFF.

V and J are TRBV10-1 and TRBJ2-5; D might be TRBD1 (5 bases). The CDR3 is 14 amino acids. Deletions cut 0 bases from V and 4 bases from J, with 9 bases between. The germline V gene encodes CDR1 WNHNN and CDR2 SYGVQD (reference sequence). CDR3 in DNA: TGCGCCAGCAGTGAGTCACCGACAGTAGAGACCCAGTACTTC. Amino acid sequence: CASSESPTVETQYF.

This clone was seen only once. CDR3 nucleotide sequence: TGCGCCAGCAGCTTGAGCGTCGGCGGAAACTATGGCTACACCTTC. Protein: CASSLSVGGNYGYTF. The rearrangement uses TRBV5-1 and TRBJ1-2; D is undetermined. Trimming left V 1 base short and J 2 bases short, with 12 bases between. The germline V gene has CDR1 SGHRS and CDR2 YFSETQ. The CDR3 extends over 15 amino acids.

This clone has more than one count but fewer than ten. The chain links TRBV28 to TRBJ1-5; 7 bases match TRBD1. This CDR3 has 17 residues. The V and J ends lost 4 bases and 5 bases, in that order; junction bases with no gene match: 14. The V gene's germline CDR1 is MDHEN and CDR2 SYDVKM. The CDR3 loop reads CASSSPQTGRQYQPQHF. CDR3 coding DNA: TGTGCCAGCAGTTCCCCCCAGACAGGGCGCCAATATCAGCCCCAGCATTTT.